This T cell receptor (beta chain) was identified during a study of control samples from healthy donors and cancer patients. Here immunoSEQ multiplex PCR was the method, and the copy in TCRdb shows in-frame clones only, minus some. The table lists 35,000 to 50,000 clones, around four fifths of them singletons. The germline CDR1 and CDR2 sequences are KGHDR and SFDVKD. This CDR3 region has 16 residues. V lost 2 bases and J lost 3; bases outside the gene matches: 5. The sequence was obtained from a man in his 60s in good health. Material: blood. The chain employs TRBV24-1 and TRBJ2-3, with 9 bases fitting TRBD1. In nucleotides, the CDR3 is TGTGCCACCAGTGATTACGGGGACAGGGTAACAGATACGCAGTATTTT. It encodes CATSDYGDRVTDTQYF.